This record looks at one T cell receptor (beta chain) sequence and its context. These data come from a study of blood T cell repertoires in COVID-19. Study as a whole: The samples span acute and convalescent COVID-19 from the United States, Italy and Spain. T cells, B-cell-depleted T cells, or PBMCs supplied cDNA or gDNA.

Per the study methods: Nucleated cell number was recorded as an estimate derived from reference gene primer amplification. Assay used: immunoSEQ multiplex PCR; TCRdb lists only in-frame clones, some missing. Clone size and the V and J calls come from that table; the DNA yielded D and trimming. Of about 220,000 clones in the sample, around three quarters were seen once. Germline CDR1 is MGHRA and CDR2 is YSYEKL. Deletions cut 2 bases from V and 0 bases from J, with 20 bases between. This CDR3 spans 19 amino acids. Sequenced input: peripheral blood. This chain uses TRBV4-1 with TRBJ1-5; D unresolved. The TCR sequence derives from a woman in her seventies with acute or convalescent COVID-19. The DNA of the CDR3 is TGCGCCAGCAGCCAACCCCGAGGGAGGACGGGAATTAGCAATCAGCCCCAGCATTTT. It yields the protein CASSQPRGRTGISNQPQHF.